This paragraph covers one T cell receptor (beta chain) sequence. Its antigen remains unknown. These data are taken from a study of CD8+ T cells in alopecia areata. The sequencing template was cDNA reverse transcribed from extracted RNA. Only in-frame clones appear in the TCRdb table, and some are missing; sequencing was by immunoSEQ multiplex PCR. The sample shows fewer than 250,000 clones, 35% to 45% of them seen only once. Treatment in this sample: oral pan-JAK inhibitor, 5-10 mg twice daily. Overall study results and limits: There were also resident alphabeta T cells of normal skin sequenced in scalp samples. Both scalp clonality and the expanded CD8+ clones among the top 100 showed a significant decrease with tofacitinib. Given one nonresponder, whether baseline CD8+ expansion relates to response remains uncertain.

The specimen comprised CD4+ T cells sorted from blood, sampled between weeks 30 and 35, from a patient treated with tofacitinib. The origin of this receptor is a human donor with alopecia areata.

CDR3 bases: TGTGCCAGCAGGAGCCTCCGGGACAACCCCTATGGCTACACCTTC. This gives the protein CASRSLRDNPYGYTF. This sequence joins TRBV7-2 and TRBJ1-2; possibly TRBD1 for D (6 bases). The CDR3 consists of 15 residues. Trimming took 6 bases from V and 4 from J, leaving 18 bases between them. Germline loops: CDR1 SGHTA, CDR2 FQGNSA.